Listed below are T cell receptor beta chains from one sample, sequenced in a study of blood T cell repertoires in COVID-19. Libraries were prepared by immunoSEQ multiplex PCR; TCRdb keeps only in-frame clonotypes and omits some of them. The profile shows hundreds of thousands of clones, around 87% of them singletons. The material sequenced was peripheral blood. These receptors were collected from a man between 65 and 85 years old with acute or convalescent COVID-19. Both conserved end residues are part of each CDR3. The order of the fields is J gene, clone size, V gene, CDR3 protein. A row's size may be missing; if present it is once, few, many or a size class.

TRBJ1-5,.,TRBV19,CASTPRAAGVSNQPQHF
TRBJ1-1,.,TRBV6-2/TRBV6-3,CASSTKQGIPTEAFF
TRBJ2-7,.,TRBV7-9,CASSFSGGRYEQYF
TRBJ2-7,.,TRBV7-9,CASGPDIPEQYF
TRBJ2-5,.,TRBV7-2,CASTLISGRGRQETQYF
TRBJ2-7,.,TRBV6-5,CASRLDSPGEQYF
TRBJ1-1,.,TRBV28,CASSSPGHLNTEAFF
TRBJ2-1,.,TRBV11-2,CASSLMTGRGDEQFF
TRBJ2-7,.,TRBV28,CASTLAGAYEQYF
TRBJ1-6,.,TRBV18,CASSPRDSGLPLHF
TRBJ2-7,.,TRBV11-2,CASSLILAGGEQYF
TRBJ2-1,.,TRBV7-9,CASSEGRGTGFSGEQFF
TRBJ2-7,.,TRBV5-5,CASSLNFNSYEQYF
TRBJ2-3,.,TRBV4-3,CASSQAVFGTGGLADTQYF
TRBJ2-3,.,TRBV6-2/TRBV6-3,CASSQSTDTQYF
TRBJ2-5,.,TRBV30,CAWSPGRETQYF
TRBJ2-1,.,TRBV4-3,CASSHQTGDEQFF
TRBJ1-5,.,TRBV6-4,CASPPRGPRYQPQHF
TRBJ1-4,.,TRBV7-2,CASSRGQGARGEKLFF
TRBJ2-7,.,TRBV10-3,CAIAQGAGSEQYF
TRBJ1-1,few,TRBV19,CASSAQDLGNTEAFF
TRBJ2-3,.,TRBV28,CASSSPPGTSYGSDTQYF
TRBJ2-5,.,TRBV5-1,CASSLEQAQETQYF
TRBJ1-2,.,TRBV28,CASSLIQGTYGYTF
TRBJ2-1,.,TRBV28,CASSSSTGGAKNEQFF
TRBJ1-3,.,TRBV19,CATGTAGNTIYF
TRBJ2-7,.,TRBV19,CASSRETSSYEQYF
TRBJ1-3,.,TRBV9,CASSERGTGAGNTIYF
TRBJ1-5,.,TRBV3-1/TRBV3-2,CASSPLGQGGQPQHF